Below, 12 T cell receptor beta chains from the same sample are listed, as sequenced in a study of blood T cell repertoires in COVID-19. TCRdb's table, derived via immunoSEQ multiplex PCR, lists solely in-frame clones and lacks some. Of more than 150,000 clones in the sample, approximately 86% are singletons; the top ten hold approximately 2.5%. Source material: peripheral blood. These receptors were obtained from a man aged 40-49 years with active or convalescent COVID-19.

The J gene is TRBJ2-5, the V gene TRBV5-1, with 7 bases fitting TRBD2. Germline trimming cut 4 bases from V and 8 bases from J; bases unmatched to any gene: 14. In germline, CDR1 is SGHRS, CDR2 YFSETQ. The CDR3 spans 15 residues. The CDR3: CASSVGTTSLETQYF. The CDR3 DNA reads as TGCGCCAGCAGCGTCGGGACTACTTCCCTGGAAACCCAGTACTTC.

This clone was seen only once. CDR3 DNA sequence: TGTGCCAGCAGTTTGACAGGGGGGTCTGGGGAGCAGTACTTC. As protein: CASSLTGGSGEQYF. The chain employs TRBV28 and TRBJ2-7; 9 positions agree with TRBD1. There are 14 residues in the CDR3. CDR1 is MDHEN, CDR2 SYDVKM, per germline. The V gene end was trimmed by 3 bases and the J gene end by 7 bases; junction bases not matched to a gene: 7.

V is TRBV19 and J is TRBJ1-5; D is possibly TRBD1 (6 bases). The V gene lost 7 bases and the J gene lost 6 bases, with 16 bases spanning the gap. Germline V lookup: CDR1 LNHDA, CDR2 SQIVND (reference sequence). The CDR3 is 14 residues long. CDR3 sequence reads: CASMEQGWIQPQHF. CDR3 in DNA: TGTGCCAGTATGGAACAGGGTTGGATTCAGCCCCAGCATTTT.

This rearrangement joins TRBV7-3 to TRBJ2-1, with TRBD1 matching 7 bases. The germline V gene has CDR1 SGHTA and CDR2 FQGTGA. V shed 4 bases and J 2 bases; nucleotides not matched to a gene: 5. CDR3 length: 15 amino acids. CDR3 in amino acids: CASSSTGTPYNEQFF. DNA for the CDR3: TGTGCCAGCAGCTCGACAGGGACCCCCTACAATGAGCAGTTCTTC.

The chain couples TRBV10-3 to TRBJ2-5; D is uncertain. The germline CDR1 and CDR2 sequences are ENHRY and SYGVKD. The CDR3 contains 14 residues. V lost 0 bases, J lost 0 bases, and 5 bases lay in between. CDR3 protein: CAISESQYQETQYF. CDR3 DNA sequence: TGTGCCATCAGTGAGTCTCAGTACCAAGAGACCCAGTACTTC.

This sequence joins TRBV19 and TRBJ1-2; D not certain. Germline assignment: CDR1 LNHDA and CDR2 SQIVND (reference sequence). V was shortened by 3 bases and J by 0 bases, with 8 bases between the two germline ends. The CDR3 contains 14 residues. CDR3 loop: CASSISVPNYGYTF. CDR3 bases: TGTGCCAGTAGTATTAGTGTTCCTAACTATGGCTACACCTTC.

J is TRBJ1-6 and V is TRBV19; 8 bases match TRBD1. The length of the CDR3 is 15 residues. CDR1 and CDR2 (germline): LNHDA, SQIVND (reference sequence). V lost 5 bases, J lost 10 bases, and 10 bases stayed unmatched. CDR3 region: CASSDGGRGLSPLHF. The CDR3 DNA follows: TGTGCCAGTAGTGACGGAGGCAGGGGGCTCTCACCCCTCCACTTT. Filled out from reference TRBV19 and TRBJ1-6, the complete variable domain reads DGGITQSPKYLFRKEGQNVTLSCEQNLNHDAMYWYRQDPGQGLRLIYYSQIVNDFQKGDIAEGYSVSREKKESFPLTVTSAQKNPTAFYLCASSDGGRGLSPLHFGNGTRLTVT.

This sequence joins TRBV11-3 and TRBJ2-3; TRBD2 matches 12 bases. In germline, CDR1 is SGHNT, CDR2 YENEEA. Trimming cost V 5 bases and J 1 base; bases outside gene matches: 10. The CDR3 has 18 amino acids. The DNA for the CDR3 is TGTGCCAGCAGCCCCGGACTAGCGGGGTGGTGGGGCACAGATACGCAGTATTTT. It specifies CASSPGLAGWWGTDTQYF.

The chain joins TRBV30 to TRBJ2-7; 10 nucleotides align to TRBD1. This CDR3 has 14 residues. The junction had 4 bases not matched to a gene; V was cut back by 3 bases and J by 2 bases. The V gene's germline CDR1 is GTSNPN and CDR2 SVGIG (reference sequence). The CDR3 loop reads CAWSHGTGAYEQYF. The CDR3 coding sequence is TGTGCCTGGAGCCACGGGACAGGGGCCTACGAGCAGTACTTC.

This clone was detected once. The chain couples TRBV5-5 to TRBJ1-5; maybe TRBD1 (6 bases). Trimming cost V 2 bases and J 0 bases, with 12 bases left between them. Germline V CDR1 and CDR2: SGHKS, YYEKEE (reference sequence). The CDR3 runs 16 residues. CDR3 loop: CASSFGQTPSNQPQHF. CDR3 coding DNA: TGTGCCAGCAGCTTTGGACAGACGCCTAGCAATCAGCCCCAGCATTTT.

The gene calls are TRBV7-3 and TRBJ2-1; the match to TRBD2 covers 10 bases. With 2 bases clipped from V and 2 bases from J, the junction kept 0 bases outside the gene matches. Germline CDR1 reads SGHTA; CDR2 reads FQGTGA. This CDR3 has 15 residues. The chain's CDR3 is CASSLLAGAYNEQFF. Written as DNA, the CDR3 is TGTGCCAGCAGCTTACTAGCGGGGGCCTACAATGAGCAGTTCTTC. The complete variable domain, with remaining parts taken from reference TRBV7-3 and TRBJ2-1, reads GAGVSQTPSNKVTEKGKYVELRCDPISGHTALYWYRQSLGQGPEFLIYFQGTGAADDSGLPNDRFFAVRPEGSVSTLKIQRTERGDSAVYLCASSLLAGAYNEQFFGPGTRLTVL.

V gene TRBV12-3 or TRBV12-4 combines with J gene TRBJ2-7; TRBD1 matches 7 bases. The CDR3 runs 11 residues. Losses at the gene ends were 6 bases for V and 7 bases for J; bases not matched to a gene: 3. This CDR3 reads CASRTGFEQYF. DNA for the CDR3: TGTGCCAGCAGGACAGGGTTTGAGCAGTACTTC.